One and the same sample provided the 6 T cell receptor beta chains below, sequenced in a study of blood T cell repertoires in COVID-19. TCRdb's copy holds only in-frame clones and misses some; the assay was immunoSEQ multiplex PCR. The sample lists about 200,000 clones; about nine tenths were seen once. Sequenced: peripheral blood. The receptors stem from a man aged 45-60 years with acute or convalescent COVID-19.

The chain joins TRBV14 to TRBJ1-4, with 8 bases that match TRBD1. This CDR3 is built from 15 residues. Germline CDR1 SGHDN, CDR2 FVKESK. J gave up 8 bases and V 1 base, and 6 bases lay outside the gene matches. CDR3 DNA sequence: TGTGCCAGCAGCCAAGCCCAGGGGGCTAGGGAAAAACTGTTTTTT. This sequence encodes CASSQAQGAREKLFF.

The CDR3 DNA reads as TGCGCCAGCAGCTCTGCCGGACTCCCAGCCTACGAGCAGTACTTC. It encodes CASSSAGLPAYEQYF. V is TRBV5-1 and J is TRBJ2-7; a possible D gene is TRBD2 (5 bases). CDR1 and CDR2 from the germline V gene are SGHRS and YFSETQ. The CDR3 is 15 residues long. Deletions cut 3 bases from V and 2 bases from J, with 15 bases between.

This clone was recorded once. The V gene is TRBV11-2, the J gene TRBJ2-5; 10 bases match TRBD2. V gave up 0 bases and J gave up 4 bases; unmatched junction bases: 11. Germline values: CDR1 SGHAT, CDR2 FQNNGV. The CDR3 covers 18 residues. CDR3 nucleotides: TGTGCCAGCAGCTTAGATCGAGCGGGGGGGCCCAGAGGAGAGACCCAGTACTTC. It encodes CASSLDRAGGPRGETQYF.

The V and J genes are TRBV5-4 and TRBJ1-2, with D uncertain. This CDR3 contains 15 residues. The V gene lost 3 bases and the J gene lost 6 bases, with 18 bases spanning the gap. Germline values: CDR1 SGHNT, CDR2 YYREEE (reference sequence). The CDR3 DNA reads TGTGCCAGCAGCTCAAAGCAGGCAGGATTAAATGGCTACACCTTC. This encodes CASSSKQAGLNGYTF.

This clone has just one count. This chain links TRBV19 with TRBJ2-2; 14 bases are a match to TRBD2. J was trimmed by 5 bases and V by 3 bases; bases with no gene match: 5. CDR1 is LNHDA, CDR2 SQIVND, per germline (reference sequence). This CDR3 is 17 amino acids long. The CDR3 DNA sequence: TGTGCCAGTAGTATTCTTGGACTAGCGGGGGGTACCGGGGAGCTGTTTTTT. Encoded protein: CASSILGLAGGTGELFF.

This chain uses TRBV13 with TRBJ1-6, with a possible D match to TRBD1 (6 bases). The length of the CDR3 is 13 residues. Germline CDR1 PRHDT, CDR2 FYEKMQ (reference sequence). Trimming left V 5 bases short and J 11 bases short, with 13 bases between. CDR3: CASSVQGSAPLHF. The CDR3 DNA reads TGTGCCAGCAGCGTTCAGGGGTCCGCACCCCTCCACTTT.